The rows below give T cell receptor beta chains drawn from one sample of a study of molecular identifiers for immune sequencing clone quantification. One entry per CDR3 protein, called by TCRdb with MiXCR from the PCR reads. Of about 10,000 distinct CDR3 sequences listed, about a fifth are singletons. Sequencing was done on a sample of naive CD8+ T cells from blood, with Jurkat cell RNA spiked in. The receptor set was obtained from a human donor in good health. Some libraries in this study had Jurkat cell RNA spiked in. Both conserved end residues are part of each CDR3. Each record gives: clone size, D gene, V gene, J gene, CDR3 DNA, CDR3 protein. The D gene is left open where the match is weak. Clone size, where shown, is once, few, many, or a class for clones that have expanded.

few	TRBD2	TRBV25-1	TRBJ2-1	TGTGCCAGCAGTTCGACTAGCGGGAGGGGTAGCTCCTACAATGAGCAGTTCTTC	CASSSTSGRGSSYNEQFF
NA	NA	TRBV20-1	TRBJ1-1	TGCAGTGCTAGAGCATCGGGGTTTTCCGAAGCTTTCTTT	CSARASGFSEAFF
many	TRBD2	TRBV11-2	TRBJ2-7	TGTGCCAGCAGCTTAGTAAGCGGGGCCATGGACGAGCAGTACTTC	CASSLVSGAMDEQYF
many	NA	TRBV9	TRBJ2-2	TGTGCCAGCAGCGCCCTTAATCCCGGGGAGCTGTTTTTT	CASSALNPGELFF
many	TRBD2	TRBV27	TRBJ2-2	TGTGCCAGCAGATGGGGACTAGCGCTGAACACCGGGGAGCTGTTTTTT	CASRWGLALNTGELFF
medium-sized	TRBD1	TRBV6-1	TRBJ1-5	TGTGCCAGCAGTGGGACAGGGGGCGGCCAGCCCCAGCATTTT	CASSGTGGGQPQHF
many	NA	TRBV6-2/TRBV6-3	TRBJ2-1	TGTGCCAGCAGCCCCGGGACTGGGGCCTACAATGAGCAGTTCTTC	CASSPGTGAYNEQFF
NA	NA	TRBV4-2	TRBJ2-7	TGTGCCAGCAGTCAAGCTGGGAACGAGCGGTACTTC	CASSQAGNERYF
few	TRBD2	TRBV4-1	TRBJ2-7	TGCGCCAGCAGCCAGATTAGCGGGGGAGGCTACGAGCAGTACTTC	CASSQISGGGYEQYF
many	TRBD2	TRBV7-8	TRBJ2-1	TGTGCCAGCAGCCCCAGAGGGGACAGCGGACTAGCGGTTGGTCAGTTCTTC	CASSPRGDSGLAVGQFF
medium-sized	NA	TRBV28	TRBJ1-4	TGTGCCAGCAGTTTTCTCCAGGCGGGGCCCGGGGAAAAACTGTTTTTT	CASSFLQAGPGEKLFF
few	TRBD2	TRBV29-1	TRBJ2-2	TGCAGCGTTGCGGGGGGAGGCACCGGGGAGCTGTTTTTT	CSVAGGGTGELFF
medium-sized	NA	TRBV4-3	TRBJ1-2	TGCGCCAGCAGCCAAGATCTGGGCAGGGCCGGAGGTGGCTACACCTTC	CASSQDLGRAGGGYTF
medium-sized	TRBD1	TRBV6-5	TRBJ2-1	TGTGCCAGCGGAGCTGATAGACAGGGGGCCGGTGAGCAGTTCTTC	CASGADRQGAGEQFF
medium-sized	NA	TRBV13	TRBJ2-6	TGTGCCAGCAGCTGGAGGGACGGTCCCTCTGGGGCCAACGTCCTGACTTTC	CASSWRDGPSGANVLTF
many	NA	TRBV7-9	TRBJ1-1	TGTGCCAGCAGCCCAGAGGGGTATAATGAAGCTTTCTTT	CASSPEGYNEAFF
medium-sized	NA	TRBV4-3	TRBJ2-2	TGCGCCAGCAGCCAGACCGGGGAGCTGTTTTTT	CASSQTGELFF
medium-sized	NA	TRBV20-1	TRBJ2-1	TGCAGTGCTTCTAGTGGGAAGGATGAGCAGTTCTTC	CSASSGKDEQFF
few	TRBD1	TRBV27	TRBJ1-4	TGTGCCAGCAGTGAGGGACAGAGTAATGAAAAACTGTTTTTT	CASSEGQSNEKLFF
many	TRBD2	TRBV4-1	TRBJ2-7	TGCGCCAGCAGCCAAGGGACTAGCGGCGAGGGGCAGTACTTC	CASSQGTSGEGQYF
many	NA	TRBV6-1	TRBJ2-3	TGTGCCAGCAGTGAAGGCTGGAGGTCCCTCACAGATACGCAGTATTTT	CASSEGWRSLTDTQYF